This entry describes one TCR beta chain. The sample is drawn from a study of blood T cell repertoires in COVID-19. Turning to the study itself: The United States, Italy and Spain provided the acute and convalescent COVID-19 samples.

V shed 3 bases and J 5 bases; nucleotides not matched to a gene: 8. This CDR3 spans 15 amino acids. Germline values: CDR1 SGHNT, CDR2 YYREEE (reference sequence). Authors' analysis steps: Estimation of nucleated cell counts was performed using reference gene primer amplification. Some clones are missing from TCRdb's copy, which holds only in-frame ones; the method was immunoSEQ multiplex PCR. V, J and clone size are those of that table, while D and trimming were read from the DNA. This sample has about 200,000 clones, with around 88% found just once. This study enrolled people aged 18 to 89 from around 26 US geographic areas.

V is TRBV5-4 and J is TRBJ2-1; 7 bases agree with TRBD2. Input material: PBMCs or T cells enriched from blood (not recorded which). This clonotype originated in a woman between 25 and 40 years old who had been exposed to COVID-19. The CDR3 DNA is TGTGCCAGCAGCTCGCAGCGGGGCCGGGACAATGAGCAGTTCTTC. Protein: CASSSQRGRDNEQFF.